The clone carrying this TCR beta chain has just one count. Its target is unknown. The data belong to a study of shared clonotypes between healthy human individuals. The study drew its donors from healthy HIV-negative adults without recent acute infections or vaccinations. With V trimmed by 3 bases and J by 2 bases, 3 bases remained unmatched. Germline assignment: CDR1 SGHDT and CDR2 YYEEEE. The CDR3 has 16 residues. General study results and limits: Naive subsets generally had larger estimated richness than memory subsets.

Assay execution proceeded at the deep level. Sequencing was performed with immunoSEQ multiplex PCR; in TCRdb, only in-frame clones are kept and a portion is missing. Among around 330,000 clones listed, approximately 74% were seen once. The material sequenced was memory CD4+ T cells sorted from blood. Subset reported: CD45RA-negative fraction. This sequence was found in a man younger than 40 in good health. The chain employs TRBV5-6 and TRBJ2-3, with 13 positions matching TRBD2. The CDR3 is CASSYGLAGDTDTQYF. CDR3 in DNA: TGTGCCAGCAGCTACGGACTAGCGGGAGACACAGATACGCAGTATTTT.